This TCR beta chain was documented in a study of blood T cells in healthy people across ages. Study findings and constraints: The diversity estimates, figures obtained from one million T cells, were considered underestimates.

For the second PCR, which ran for about 6 to 11 cycles, a sample-barcoded 5' primer and a J-beta primer mix were used. TCRdb re-called the 5' RACE reads with MiXCR, one entry per CDR3 protein. The table has about a million distinct CDR3 sequences, 48% seen once. This CDR3 comprises 14 residues. V lost 5 bases and J 3 bases, leaving 14 bases between the germline ends. Per germline, CDR1 MRHNA and CDR2 SNTAGT. This clonotype was counted only a few times. Its specificity is unknown. Material for sequencing was blood. The chain employs TRBV6-4 and TRBJ2-7; no reliable D call. This sequence was found in a man younger than 40 in good health. Here the CDR3 DNA reads TGTGCCAGCAGTCCCGGACCGATGTACTACGAGCAGTACTTC. Translation: CASSPGPMYYEQYF.